The subject of this entry is one T cell receptor beta chain. This clone was detected only a few times. Its antigen is still unknown. No base quality information exists; no much larger clone differs at one position. Libraries were prepared through the immunoSEQ multiplex PCR assay. For the multiplex PCR, a mixture combining 60 forward primers for TCR Vbeta segments and 13 reverse primers for TCR Jbeta segments was used. The CDR3 region of rearranged TCR beta genes was amplified from genomic DNA by a multiplex PCR assay. On the Illumina HiSeq System, the amplified TCR beta libraries were sequenced as 87-base-pair reads. The source study handled its data this way. Across the 600 to 700 repertoires, a later analysis counted 80 million or so unique TCR beta chains, approximately 10 million of which were shared by at least two donors. To remove PCR and sequencing errors, raw reads were error-corrected and collapsed into unique sequences using a nearest-neighbor algorithm that merged closely related sequences. V, D and J gene segments were assigned by aligning CDR3 sequences to IMGT reference sequences. Each retained sequence needed at least a six-nucleotide match to both a V gene segment and a J gene segment. Rearrangements were called productive when the CDR3 lacked stop codons and stayed in frame with V and J; all others were non-productive. Following IMGT convention, CDR3 was defined as the stretch from the second conserved V-encoded cysteine to the conserved J-encoded phenylalanine. In an earlier analysis of around 570 of the donors, sequences lacking an unambiguous match to a single V gene segment were excluded. In an earlier analysis of 450 to 700 of the donors, V segments were called functional above 56.7% productive rearrangements and were called segregating when the between-donor standard deviation exceeded 5%. To diagnose cytomegalovirus status from the catalog of TCR beta chain sequences, a statistical classification framework was built. In a later analysis, TCR nucleotide sequences were compared against IMGT/GENE-DB human TR gene sequences so that V and J genes could be assigned. Using the TCRdist pipeline, a later analysis assigned CDR3 sequences along with most-parsimonious VDJ recombination scenarios. In a later analysis, each TCR beta chain was defined by its CDR3 amino acid sequence together with its V-gene family, and reads without a unique V-gene family were excluded. As a way to deal with suspected cross-contamination and a sequencing artifact, a later analysis dropped approximately 590 nucleotide sequences that were highly shared and had low generation probability. In a later analysis, a clonal expansion index was calculated for each public chain from normalized within-repertoire ranks of inferred template counts. Generation probabilities in a later analysis came from a VDJ recombination model fitted to out-of-frame rearrangements, and those results were checked against IGoR. A later analysis scored TCR-TCR, TCR-HLA and TCR-CMV co-occurrence with hypergeometric tests, applying a repertoire-size bias correction to TCR pairs. In a later analysis, false discovery rates were estimated by permuting HLA or CMV assignments 20 times. In a later analysis, co-occurring TCRs were grouped using DBSCAN, and TCRdist sequence similarity was added for clustering within HLA-allele-positive subsets. Co-occurrence clustering excluded repertoires with fewer than 30,000 or more than 120,000 public chains, plus five with anomalous nucleotide sharing. TCRdb retrieved this table from immuneACCESS and kept in-frame rearrangements only. Not all clones are present; in checked studies, unresolved V genes account for under half, and no reason is known for the remainder. V, J and clone size are those of that table, while D and trimming were read from the DNA. The table for this sample lists 90,000 to 150,000 clones; over 15% of them were counted only once. 1.5% to 2% of the sample is held by the ten biggest clonotypes.

The cohort consisted of hundreds of healthy bone marrow donors. Cohort members were all nominally healthy when sampled, although unrecorded immune exposures were likely present. The donor tested CMV seronegative and was one of the 352 seronegative cohort members. A peripheral blood sample was provided by each donor, and peripheral blood mononuclear cells were used for TCR beta sequencing. Genomic DNA was extracted from the blood cell samples with the Qiagen DNeasy Blood Extraction Kit. The data stem from a study of cytomegalovirus exposure and HLA in healthy donors (dated by TCRdb to 2015 to 2018). In the study overall: According to an earlier analysis of 550 to 700 of the donors, about 179 million T cells yielded some 120 million unique TCR beta sequences and 250 to 350 Gb of sequence data. The number of typed donors differed by locus: about 620-630 for A, B, C, DRB1 and DQB1; 500 to 550 for DQA1; approximately 600 for DPA1; and around 450 for DPB1. Both class I and class II loci were covered by HLA typing, at four-digit resolution. A separate validation cohort of more than 100 different subjects was used in addition to the 666-subject first cohort. Donor age, sex, ethnicity and CMV serostatus were compiled together with the repertoire data. In an earlier analysis of roughly 580 of the donors, high-throughput TCR beta sequencing was used to judge whether each TCR beta V gene segment behaved as functional or pseudogenic. Rather than drawing on any new phenotypic data, the later analysis identified candidate immune exposures from TCR beta sequences and the way those sequences occurred across donors. Genome-wide SNP genotypes for about three fifths of the 666 donors were used in a later genetic analysis, which treated that subset as a discovery cohort. The study combined high-throughput TCR immunosequencing, statistical association of individual TCRs with disease status, and machine learning to predict cytomegalovirus infection status. Using immunosequencing, the study profiled T cell repertoires from approximately 700 subjects and related those repertoires to cytomegalovirus serostatus. A later analysis re-examined previously published TCR beta repertoires from hundreds of donors and added high-resolution HLA genotyping to investigate patterns of TCR occurrence. Four or five DR-DQ haplotypes were handled as single units for association and clustering, since linkage in the cohort was strong. Of the roughly 420 genotyped donors, approximately 80% were placed in the genetic ancestry cluster associated with self-reported Caucasian donors. All discovery cohort repertoires had been generated using a single sequencing platform. An early release covering 500 to 750 HLA-typed donors comprised about 300 gigabases of sequencing data and roughly 86 million unique TCR sequences. Among approximately 370 genotyped donors of the cohort, an average of about 220,000 unique TCR beta nucleotide sequences was sequenced per donor, of which 15% to 20% were non-productive. The study was designed to test whether signatures of past pathogen exposure could be identified by cataloging public T cell receptors.

V is trimmed back by 3 bases and J by 6 bases, and the junction contains 5 bases that no gene match accounts for. CDR1 and CDR2 are read off the germline V gene (reference sequence) as PRHDT and FYEKMQ. From cysteine to phenylalanine, the CDR3 is 14 amino acids long. Only the CDR3 DNA is retained, 42 bases long and in frame from the first base. Study-wide findings and limitations: Broadly in line with IMGT annotations, most TCR beta V segments showed up in productive rearrangements about 87% or about 30% of the time in an earlier analysis of some 590 of the donors. A later analysis associated around 16,000 TCR beta sequences with specific HLA alleles at a false discovery rate of 0.05. A group of highly shared sequence variants was considered likely to be a technical artifact of the sequencing pipeline. V-gene and J-gene trimming of TCR beta chains was associated with a missense DCLRE1C variant in a later genetic analysis, and the association was replicated in an independent cohort. In this cohort, only TCR beta chains were sequenced, and detectable features were limited by the absence of alpha or paired-chain data. Three of the identified cytomegalovirus-associated TCR beta chains were confirmed in vitro to be specific for cytomegalovirus antigens. HLA typing was unavailable for some donors at each locus, so association tests used only the typed subset. The authors suggested that the approach could potentially be extended to other disease states and immunological phenotypes. According to a later genetic analysis, donors in an Asian-associated ancestry cluster had fewer N-insertions in productive TCRs than the approximately 670-donor mean. Some IMGT-functional V segments, including TRBV6-2 and TRBV6-3, could not be distinguished by the 87-base-pair reads and were therefore excluded. When HLA alleles, especially DR and DQ, strongly co-occurred, TCR associations were difficult to assign to individual alleles. For the cohort, immune exposure information was limited to CMV serostatus. Because counts were too low, about 17 rarely observed V segments, including chromosome 9 orphons, were excluded from the earlier analysis of fewer than 650 of the donors. The presence/absence analyses assumed that sequencing depth was roughly uniform across donors, and that assumption may not be true. In a later analysis, HLA-associated TCR beta chains showed more clonal expansion and lower generation probabilities than non-associated chains that were equally common. In a later analysis, most CMV-associated TCR beta chains were found to appear HLA-restricted, with HLA associations seemingly driven largely by CMV exposure. A total of fewer than 200 TCR beta chains were listed by the study as associated with cytomegalovirus. In a later analysis, several top co-occurrence clusters were reported to appear linked to parvovirus B19, influenza, CMV and Epstein-Barr virus. The classifier was reported to diagnose cytomegalovirus status with high specificity and sensitivity in both the original cohort and the validation cohort. Most TCR sequences were seen in very few donors, while some public TCRs were found in many individuals. A further reported finding was that TCR beta sequences accurately predicted the HLA-A and HLA-B alleles for most subjects in the first cohort. In a later analysis, TCR association rates were found to vary across HLA loci, with the most associated TCRs seen for DRB1 alleles and the fewest for HLA-C alleles. Correlated functional status among segregating V segments might reflect linkage disequilibrium, but an unknown experimental factor could not be ruled out.

Input material: PBMCs. The sequence was collected from a woman between 18 and 29 years old in good health and CMV-seronegative. The rearranged segments are TRBV13 and TRBJ2-7; the junction holds 10 bases that match TRBD2. Here the CDR3 is given as CASSFGLAAAEQYF. The DNA sequence is given as TGTGCCAGCAGCTTTGGACTAGCGGCCGCCGAGCAGTACTTC.